This T cell receptor (beta chain) is drawn from a study of blood T cell repertoires in COVID-19. Study in general: The United States, Italy and Spain provided the acute and convalescent COVID-19 samples.

The V gene's germline CDR1 is SGDLS and CDR2 YYNGEE. V shed 3 bases, J shed 2 bases, and the junction held 14 bases outside the gene matches. The CDR3 has 18 amino acids. Original methodology: It was from reference gene primer amplification that nucleated cell counts were estimated. Assay used: immunoSEQ multiplex PCR; TCRdb lists only in-frame clones, some missing. The V and J calls and clone size are taken from that table; D and trimming were inferred from the DNA. Of about 190,000 clones listed, about four fifths are singletons. Cohort allocation depended upon clinical history that participants reported. Donors in Cohort 3 who had recovered were those with two negative PCRs, healthcare professional clearance, or resolution of their symptoms.

The clonotype was recovered from a woman in her 30s who had recovered from COVID-19. Material: PBMCs or T cells enriched from blood (not recorded which). The chain employs TRBV9 and TRBJ2-7; 10 bases align to TRBD2. CDR3 sequence reads: CASSEGLGTSGNPYEQYF. CDR3 nucleotide sequence: TGTGCCAGCAGCGAGGGCCTGGGTACTAGCGGGAATCCCTACGAGCAGTACTTC.